This record looks at one T cell receptor beta chain sequence and its context. The sample is drawn from a study of blood T cell repertoires in COVID-19. Study context: Both acute and convalescent COVID-19 samples were obtained from the United States, Italy and Spain. PBMCs, B-cell-depleted T cells, or T cells were the source of the cDNA or gDNA that made up the material.

V was trimmed by 2 bases and J by 4 bases, leaving 11 bases between them. Per germline, CDR1 MNHEY and CDR2 SVGEGT. This CDR3 is built from 14 residues. In the original workflow: Nucleated cell number was recorded as an estimate derived from reference gene primer amplification. Clones were read by immunoSEQ multiplex PCR, and TCRdb kept only the in-frame ones, dropping some. The V and J calls and clone size were taken over from that table, and D and trimming were inferred from the DNA. The sample contains 100,000 to 150,000 clones, around 76% of which appear only once. The V call is TRBV6-2 or TRBV6-3, the J call TRBJ1-2; D is ambiguous. The sequence was obtained from a man between 70 and 80 years old with acute or convalescent COVID-19. The sequenced sample was peripheral blood. Here the CDR3 DNA reads TGTGCCAGCAGTTACGATGGTAACAGCTATGGCTACACCTTC. This gives the protein CASSYDGNSYGYTF.